Listed below are T cell receptor beta chains from one sample, sequenced in a study of shared T cell receptors in the human thymus. The method was immunoSEQ multiplex PCR; TCRdb's version includes in-frame clones alone and lacks a portion of them. The table has approximately 400,000 clones, about 95% seen once; the top ten hold 0.02%. The sequencing input was thymocytes. The receptor source for this set is a human donor. CDR3s leave out the opening cysteine and the closing phenylalanine or tryptophan. The D gene is left open where the match is weak.

>TRBV14|.|TRBJ1-1
ASSQVAGLWAF
>TRBV7-6|TRBD1|TRBJ2-5
ASSLAMDRVSETQY
>TRBV7-2|.|TRBJ2-5
ASSLSSGREQETQY
>TRBV28|TRBD1|TRBJ2-5
ASSLLGTGQETQY
>TRBV6-1|.|TRBJ2-7
ASSERNAYEQY
>TRBV5-5|.|TRBJ1-5
ASSSPGTAICGNQPQH
>TRBV2|.|TRBJ2-7
ASGRRTEAYEQY
>TRBV27|.|TRBJ2-7
ASTPGATYEQY
>TRBV28|.|TRBJ2-6
ASSPPFGPLGANVLT
>TRBV28|.|TRBJ2-1
ASSLEYDGPSGNEQF
>TRBV5-5|.|TRBJ2-7
ASSYPQGNKY
>TRBV6-6|.|TRBJ2-5
ASSKGIFQETQY
>TRBV28|.|TRBJ2-3
ASSLYRQGNADTQY
>TRBV19|.|TRBJ1-1
ASWGGDTEAF
>TRBV14|TRBD1|TRBJ2-1
ASSQTGGRDEQF
>TRBV4-2|.|TRBJ1-1
ASSRAAATRNTEAF
>TRBV5-6|.|TRBJ2-3
ASSLEGSVTADTQY
>TRBV28|TRBD1|TRBJ1-5
ASSLSGQGGNQPQH
>TRBV4-3|TRBD2|TRBJ2-7
ASSPRGLAGGPERDEQY
>TRBV6-1|TRBD1|TRBJ1-1
ASSEANQGARAEAF
>TRBV7-3|TRBD1|TRBJ1-1
ASSLQGAGTEAF
>TRBV11-2|TRBD2|TRBJ2-7
ASSSPSGGHEQY
>TRBV28|TRBD1|TRBJ1-1
ASRIQGAEYTEAF
>TRBV4-3|TRBD2|TRBJ2-3
ASSQEGVGRFADTQY
>TRBV7-2|TRBD2|TRBJ2-1
ASSTRGRLAGEGEQF
>TRBV5-1|TRBD1|TRBJ1-1
ASSRPLDGTGALNTEAF
>TRBV28|.|TRBJ2-1
ASSITTGTVDEQF
>TRBV4-1|TRBD2|TRBJ2-5
ASSQDWGEGPRETQY
>TRBV9|.|TRBJ2-3
ASSQSQGSTDTQY
>TRBV5-1|TRBD2|TRBJ2-1
ASSPWTSGYNEQF
>TRBV28|.|TRBJ1-5
ASSPEGGAHQPQH
>TRBV6-6|.|TRBJ2-7
ASSYSPGRYEQY
>TRBV27|TRBD2|TRBJ2-4
ASSRTSDLTRAKNIQY
>TRBV6-5|.|TRBJ1-4
ASSYSSLGPEKLF
>TRBV4-1|.|TRBJ2-6
ASSQDPWIPGANVLT
>TRBV5-1|.|TRBJ2-3
ASSFGAYPSDTQY
>TRBV11-3|.|TRBJ2-7
ASSHKWNGEQY
>TRBV29-1|TRBD1|TRBJ1-4
SVLRDSSNEKLF
>TRBV19|TRBD2|TRBJ2-7
ATSHASGSYEQY
>TRBV28|.|TRBJ2-5
ASLRGRKTQY
>TRBV5-4|.|TRBJ2-3
ASSLTTDTQY
>TRBV19|.|TRBJ2-1
ASSIPQVSGEYNEQF